A single sample gave rise to the 31 T cell receptor beta chains below, sequenced in a study of neurological immune-mediated disorders. TCRdb fed the 5' RACE reads into MiXCR, producing one record per CDR3 protein. The repertoire holds some 25,000 distinct CDR3 sequences, 5% to 7% seen once, with around 4.8% in the top ten. Source material: PBMCs. Receptor source: a woman in her thirties or forties in good health.

This clonotype counts as medium-sized. The chain carries TRBV7-2 and TRBJ2-3; D perhaps matches TRBD2 (6 bases). Trimming took 5 bases from V and 1 from J, leaving 10 bases between them. Germline CDR1 and CDR2: SGHTA and FQGNSA. The CDR3 spans 14 residues. As DNA, the CDR3 is TGTGCCAGCAGCCGTGTAGCGGGCACAGATACGCAGTATTTT. Translating it yields CASSRVAGTDTQYF.

The gene calls are TRBV6-2 or TRBV6-3 and TRBJ1-5; 7 positions agree with TRBD1. The CDR3 contains 14 residues. Germline V gene data show CDR1 as MNHEY and CDR2 as SVGEGT. V shed 6 bases, J shed 8 bases, and the junction held 10 bases outside the gene matches. This chain's CDR3 is CASRKSGGGEPQHF. For the CDR3, the DNA is TGTGCCAGCAGAAAATCAGGGGGTGGAGAGCCCCAGCATTTT.

This clonotype was detected ten times or more. The chain combines TRBV6-1 with TRBJ2-1; the match to TRBD2 covers 7 bases. Losses at the gene ends were 7 bases for V and 8 bases for J; bases not matched to a gene: 5. The CDR3 loop spans 12 amino acids. The V gene's germline CDR1 is MNHNS and CDR2 SASEGT. The CDR3 loop reads CASTLGGDEQFF. Written as DNA, the CDR3 is TGTGCCAGCACCTTGGGGGGGGATGAGCAGTTCTTC.

This clonotype was observed many times. The J gene is TRBJ1-1, the V gene TRBV7-2; D gene uncertain. CDR3 length: 14 residues. In germline, CDR1 is SGHTA, CDR2 FQGNSA. Trimming removed 1 base at V and 5 bases at J, with 11 bases between. In DNA form, the CDR3 reads TGTGCCAGCAGCTTAGTAGGGATAGGAACTGAAGCTTTCTTT. Translated, it gives CASSLVGIGTEAFF.

This sequence joins TRBV4-3 and TRBJ2-1; TRBD2 aligns across 11 bases. The CDR3 contains 17 residues. From germline, CDR1 is LGHNA and CDR2 YSLEER. V lost 1 base and J lost 5; bases outside the gene matches: 7. For the CDR3, the DNA is TGCGCCAGCAGCCAAGTTTTATCTAGCGGGAGGCACAATGAGCAGTTCTTC. Translation gives CASSQVLSSGRHNEQFF.

This clonotype was recorded many times. CDR3 sequence: CASSFYQDSAYQPQHF. The DNA of the CDR3 is TGTGCCAGCAGTTTTTATCAGGACAGTGCTTATCAGCCCCAGCATTTT. The V call is TRBV12-3 or TRBV12-4, the J call TRBJ1-5; a possible D gene is TRBD1 (6 bases). This CDR3 region has 16 residues. The V end lost 3 bases, the J end lost 5 bases, and 17 bases lay between the germline ends.

In its sample, this clonotype was seen many times. The rearrangement joins TRBV12-3 or TRBV12-4 to TRBJ2-3; 10 bases fit TRBD2. CDR3 length equals 15 residues. V trimming: 5 bases; J trimming: 6 bases; junction bases outside the gene matches: 8. This CDR3 reads CASSPPLAGDDTQYF. The CDR3 DNA sequence: TGTGCCAGCAGTCCCCCCCTAGCGGGGGATGATACGCAGTATTTT.

This clonotype was recorded at least ten times. This chain joins TRBV28 and TRBJ2-7; no definite D call. This CDR3 has 12 residues. CDR1 is MDHEN and CDR2 is SYDVKM in the germline V gene. V lost 5 bases to trimming and J lost 5 bases, with 10 bases between them. The CDR3 reads CASSATWNEQYF. Here the CDR3 DNA reads TGTGCCAGCAGTGCAACATGGAACGAGCAGTACTTC.

The sample holds many counts of this clonotype. The chain recombines TRBV19 with TRBJ2-1, with 9 bases identical to TRBD1. V trimming: 8 bases; J trimming: 2 bases; junction bases outside the gene matches: 4. The germline V gene encodes CDR1 LNHDA and CDR2 SQIVND (reference sequence). The CDR3 has 14 residues. The CDR3 reads CASSTGGPYNEQFF. The CDR3 bases are TGTGCCAGTTCTACAGGGGGCCCCTACAATGAGCAGTTCTTC. Full variable domain (outside the CDR3, taken from reference TRBV19 and TRBJ2-1): DGGITQSPKYLFRKEGQNVTLSCEQNLNHDAMYWYRQDPGQGLRLIYYSQIVNDFQKGDIAEGYSVSREKKESFPLTVTSAQKNPTAFYLCASSTGGPYNEQFFGPGTRLTVL.

This sequence joins TRBV5-1 and TRBJ1-1; 7 bases fit TRBD1. This CDR3 comprises 15 residues. Trimming cost V 0 bases and J 0 bases; bases outside gene matches: 2. Germline V gene data show CDR1 as SGHRS and CDR2 as YFSETQ. The CDR3 nucleotides read TGCGCCAGCAGCTTGGCTGGGACAGTGAACACTGAAGCTTTCTTT. Protein product: CASSLAGTVNTEAFF.

This clonotype was found many times. The chain links TRBV20-1 to TRBJ1-6, with D hard to call. There are 13 residues in the CDR3. CDR1 and CDR2 (germline): DFQATT, SNEGSKA (reference sequence). Between the trimmed V and J ends, which lost 0 bases and 8 bases, there was a span of 8 bases. CDR3 residues: CSARDYGYSPLHF. The DNA of the CDR3 is TGCAGTGCTAGAGATTATGGTTATTCACCCCTCCACTTT.

The table lists this clonotype with many counts. CDR3 DNA: TGCAGTGCTAGAGTCGGGACAGGCGACCAAGAGACCCAGTACTTC. It is translated as CSARVGTGDQETQYF. The chain joins TRBV20-1 to TRBJ2-5, with 8 bases aligning to TRBD1. Germline assignment: CDR1 DFQATT and CDR2 SNEGSKA (reference sequence). V gave up 1 base and J gave up 0 bases; unmatched junction bases: 4. This CDR3 has 15 residues.

The chain links TRBV28 to TRBJ1-2; 9 bases are shared with TRBD1. The V gene's germline CDR1 is MDHEN and CDR2 SYDVKM. CDR3 length: 16 amino acids. J was trimmed by 4 bases and V by 1 base; bases with no gene match: 7. DNA of the CDR3: TGTGCCAGCAGTTTATCAAGGACAGGGGTGATCTATGGCTACACCTTC. It codes for CASSLSRTGVIYGYTF.

This clonotype was picked up many times. The V gene is TRBV6-1, the J gene TRBJ2-3; D tentatively reads TRBD1 or TRBD2 (5 bases each). Germline loops: CDR1 MNHNS, CDR2 SASEGT. Trimming stripped 4 bases from V and 4 bases from J, with 6 bases between. This CDR3 has 12 amino acids. The CDR3 DNA reads as TGTGCCAGCAGTGGGGGGTCAGATACGCAGTATTTT. It translates to CASSGGSDTQYF.

This clonotype showed up many times. The chain has TRBV5-1 and TRBJ2-3; the match to TRBD2 covers 7 bases. Germline V gene data show CDR1 as SGHRS and CDR2 as YFSETQ. The CDR3 spans 16 residues. V dropped 0 bases and J dropped 2; count of bases not matched to a gene: 6. CDR3 residues: CASSLVEGGITDTQYF. The CDR3 DNA sequence: TGCGCCAGCAGCTTGGTCGAGGGAGGGATCACAGATACGCAGTATTTT.

The sample holds many counts of this clonotype. The chain combines TRBV12-3 or TRBV12-4 with TRBJ1-5, with D perhaps matching TRBD1 (6 bases). The length of the CDR3 is 17 residues. V was pared by 6 bases and J by 7 bases, with 25 bases between. The CDR3 sequence is CASSPLVAGVNQQPQHF. The CDR3 nucleotides read TGTGCCAGCAGCCCCCTTGTTGCAGGGGTAAATCAACAGCCCCAGCATTTT.

At least ten counts were recorded for this clonotype. V and J are TRBV20-1 and TRBJ2-5; 7 bases are a match to TRBD2. Germline trimming cut 4 bases from V and 5 bases from J; bases unmatched to any gene: 10. Germline lookup yields CDR1 DFQATT and CDR2 SNEGSKA (reference sequence). The CDR3 runs to 14 residues. In nucleotides, the CDR3 is TGCAGTGCTAAGTCGTGGGAGGGCCAGGAGACCCAGTACTTC. Its protein is CSAKSWEGQETQYF.

Ten or more counts support this clonotype. The rearrangement joins TRBV7-9 to TRBJ1-5; tentative D call: TRBD1 (6 bases). The CDR3 contains 16 residues. Trimming took 2 bases from V and 4 from J, leaving 15 bases between them. The germline CDR1 and CDR2 sequences are SEHNR and FQNEAQ (reference sequence). CDR3 sequence (DNA): TGTGCCAGCAGCTTATGGCGGGGGCAGGGGAATCAGCCCCAGCATTTT. Translated, it gives CASSLWRGQGNQPQHF.

There are many counts of this clonotype. The CDR3 loop is CAISFGGGPGANVLTF. The CDR3 DNA is TGTGCCATCAGCTTCGGGGGGGGGCCTGGGGCCAACGTCCTGACTTTC. J is TRBJ2-6 and V is TRBV10-3; 8 nucleotides agree with TRBD2. Losses at the gene ends were 6 bases for V and 2 bases for J; bases not matched to a gene: 6. In germline, CDR1 is ENHRY, CDR2 SYGVKD. This CDR3 has 16 residues.

The sample holds many counts of this clonotype. The chain recombines TRBV20-1 with TRBJ2-5; D is possibly TRBD2 (6 bases). The CDR3 is made up of 14 amino acids. Germline CDR1 DFQATT, CDR2 SNEGSKA (reference sequence). CDR3 in DNA: TGCAGCCCGCTATCGACTAGTATCCAAGAGACCCAGTACTTC. Its protein is CSPLSTSIQETQYF.

This clonotype was detected many times. The rearrangement uses TRBV28 and TRBJ2-5, with 7 bases identical to TRBD1. In germline, CDR1 is MDHEN, CDR2 SYDVKM. This CDR3 region has 17 residues. The ends lost 5 bases at V and 1 base at J; junction bases unmatched: 13. CDR3 sequence: CASSGTTGKPAQETQYF. The CDR3 region has the DNA TGTGCCAGCAGTGGGACGACAGGGAAGCCTGCCCAAGAGACCCAGTACTTC. The variable domain in full, completed from reference TRBV28 and TRBJ2-5, reads DVKVTQSSRYLVKRTGEKVFLECVQDMDHENMFWYRQDPGLGLRLIYFSYDVKMKEKGDIPEGYSVSREKKERFSLILESASTNQTSMYLCASSGTTGKPAQETQYFGPGTRLLVL.

This clonotype was seen repeatedly, ten times or more. The CDR3 is CASFWGSAIETQYF. As DNA, the CDR3 is TGTGCCAGCTTCTGGGGGTCGGCAATCGAGACCCAGTACTTC. The chain is built from TRBV12-3 or TRBV12-4 and TRBJ2-5; perhaps D is TRBD1 or TRBD2 (5 bases each). This CDR3 has 14 residues. V was clipped by 8 bases and J by 5 bases, with 18 bases between them.

Ten or more counts support this clonotype. The CDR3 spells CASSQDLKRDRTF. In nucleotides, the CDR3 is TGTGCCAGCAGCCAAGATCTTAAAAGGGACAGAACCTTC. V is TRBV14 and J is TRBJ1-2; TRBD1 matches at 7 bases. V lost 0 bases, J lost 14 bases, and 9 bases stayed unmatched. Germline CDR1 is SGHDN and CDR2 is FVKESK. The CDR3 runs to 13 residues.

This clonotype was counted only a few times. No DNA is shown, since the ends of the CDR3 on it are uncertain; the CDR3 is the one TCRdb lists. The chain combines TRBV7-5 with TRBJ2-1; the DNA was not used to check the table's D call, TRBD1. TRBV7-5 constitutes a pseudogene. The length of the CDR3 is 16 amino acids, counting both ends. The CDR3 loop is CISVPGAGSSYNEQFF.

This clonotype has ten or more counts. The chain links TRBV12-3 or TRBV12-4 to TRBJ2-7; TRBD1 might be the D (6 bases). This CDR3 contains 16 residues. The V end lost 6 bases, the J end lost 2 bases, and 20 bases lay between the germline ends. CDR3 region: CASSLSPPGQPYEQYF. The CDR3 region has the DNA TGTGCCAGCAGCTTATCACCGCCCGGACAGCCCTACGAGCAGTACTTC.

This clonotype was picked up many times. The V gene is TRBV20-1, the J gene TRBJ1-3, with a weak D call TRBD1 (6 bases). CDR1 DFQATT and CDR2 SNEGSKA come from the germline V gene (reference sequence). The CDR3 runs to 19 residues. V was clipped by 2 bases and J by 2 bases, with 25 bases between them. The CDR3 bases are TGCAGTGCTAGACCAACGGCGGGTGGGGGACACCTGACTGGAAACACCATATATTTT. Its protein product is CSARPTAGGGHLTGNTIYF.

This clonotype was seen many times. The chain carries TRBV4-2 and TRBJ1-1; TRBD1 matches 7 bases. J was trimmed by 6 bases and V by 5 bases; bases with no gene match: 15. This CDR3 spans 16 amino acids. Germline V gene lookup returns CDR1 LGHNA and CDR2 YNFKEQ. The CDR3 DNA follows: TGTGCCAGCAGCGACCTCGAGGGGGCCGAGTTCGCTGAAGCTTTCTTT. The encoded protein is CASSDLEGAEFAEAFF.

This clonotype was seen ten or more times. J is TRBJ2-2 and V is TRBV20-1; D is undetermined. Trimming removed 0 bases from V and 8 bases from J, with 1 base in between. This CDR3 comprises 10 residues. Germline V gene data show CDR1 as DFQATT and CDR2 as SNEGSKA (reference sequence). The CDR3 spells CSAREGELFF. In DNA, the CDR3 is TGCAGTGCTAGAGAGGGGGAGCTGTTTTTT.

This clonotype was detected many times. The V and J genes are TRBV14 and TRBJ2-7, with 9 positions matching TRBD1. CDR3 length equals 16 residues. Germline V lookup: CDR1 SGHDN, CDR2 FVKESK. J lost 4 bases, V lost 1 base, and 8 bases had no gene match. CDR3 sequence (DNA): TGTGCCAGCAGCCAAGTCACGGGACAGGGCAAATACGAGCAGTACTTC. Translating it yields CASSQVTGQGKYEQYF.

This clonotype has at least ten counts. The J gene is TRBJ2-7, the V gene TRBV15; tentative D call: TRBD1 (6 bases). Trimming removed 3 bases from V and 1 base from J, with 19 bases in between. The CDR3 spans 17 residues. Germline V lookup: CDR1 LNHNV, CDR2 YYDKDF (reference sequence). The chain's CDR3 is CATSSHPSGDTSYEQYF. CDR3 bases: TGTGCCACCAGCAGCCACCCCTCCGGGGACACATCCTACGAGCAGTACTTC.

This clonotype was detected many times. J is TRBJ2-1 and V is TRBV20-1, with TRBD2 matching 8 bases. Germline CDR1 is DFQATT and CDR2 is SNEGSKA (reference sequence). The CDR3 has 19 residues. V shed 1 base, J shed 9 bases, and the junction held 23 bases outside the gene matches. CDR3 in amino acids: CSARGSGPGGTTSVGEQFF. The CDR3 DNA follows: TGCAGTGCTAGAGGCTCGGGGCCGGGAGGGACCACTAGCGTAGGTGAGCAGTTCTTC.